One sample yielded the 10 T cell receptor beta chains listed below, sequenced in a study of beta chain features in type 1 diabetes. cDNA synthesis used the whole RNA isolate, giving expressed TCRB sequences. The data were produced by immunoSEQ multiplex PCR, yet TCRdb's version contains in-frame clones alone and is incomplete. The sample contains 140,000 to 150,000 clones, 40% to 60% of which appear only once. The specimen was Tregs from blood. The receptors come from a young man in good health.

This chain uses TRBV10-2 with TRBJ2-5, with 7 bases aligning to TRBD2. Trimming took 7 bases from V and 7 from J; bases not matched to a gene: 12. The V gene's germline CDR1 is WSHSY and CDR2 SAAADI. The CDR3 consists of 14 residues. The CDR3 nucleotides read TGCGCCAGCACCGGGGAGGGCTCGGGGGGGACCCAGTACTTC. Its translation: CASTGEGSGGTQYF.

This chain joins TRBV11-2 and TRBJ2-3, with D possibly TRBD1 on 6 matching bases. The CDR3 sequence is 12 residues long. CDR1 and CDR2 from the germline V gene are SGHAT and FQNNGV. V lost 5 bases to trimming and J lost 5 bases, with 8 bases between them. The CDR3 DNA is TGTGCCAGCAGCCCACAGGGAGATACGCAGTATTTT. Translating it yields CASSPQGDTQYF.

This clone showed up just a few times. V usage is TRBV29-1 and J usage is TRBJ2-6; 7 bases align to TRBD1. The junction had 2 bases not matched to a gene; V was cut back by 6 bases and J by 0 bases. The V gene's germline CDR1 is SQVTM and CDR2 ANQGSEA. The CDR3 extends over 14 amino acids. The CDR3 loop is CSVRQGSGANVLTF. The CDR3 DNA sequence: TGCAGCGTCCGACAGGGCTCTGGGGCCAACGTCCTGACTTTC.

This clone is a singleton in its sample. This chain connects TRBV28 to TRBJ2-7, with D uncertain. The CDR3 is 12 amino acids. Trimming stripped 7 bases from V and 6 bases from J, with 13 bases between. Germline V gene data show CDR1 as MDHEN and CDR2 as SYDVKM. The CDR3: CASKAVIPEQYF. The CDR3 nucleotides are TGTGCCAGCAAGGCGGTGATTCCCGAGCAGTACTTC.

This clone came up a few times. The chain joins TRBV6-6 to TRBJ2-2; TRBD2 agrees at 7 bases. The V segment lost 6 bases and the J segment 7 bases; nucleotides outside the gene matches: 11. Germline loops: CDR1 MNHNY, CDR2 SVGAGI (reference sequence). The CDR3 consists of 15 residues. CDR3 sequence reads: CASRVRRESIGELFF. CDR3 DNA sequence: TGTGCCAGCAGGGTCCGGCGGGAGTCGATCGGGGAGCTGTTTTTT.

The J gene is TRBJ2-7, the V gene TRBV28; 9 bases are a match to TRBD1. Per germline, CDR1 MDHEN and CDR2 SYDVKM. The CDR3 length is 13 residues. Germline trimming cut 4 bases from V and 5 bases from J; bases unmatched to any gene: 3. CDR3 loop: CASSSGQGNEQYF. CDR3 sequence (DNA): TGTGCCAGCAGTTCGGGACAGGGTAACGAGCAGTACTTC.

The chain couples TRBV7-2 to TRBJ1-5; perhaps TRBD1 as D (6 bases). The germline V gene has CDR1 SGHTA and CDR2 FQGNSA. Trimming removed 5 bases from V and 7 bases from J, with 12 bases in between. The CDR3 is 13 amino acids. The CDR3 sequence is CASSPNRDQPQHF. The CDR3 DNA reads TGTGCCAGCAGCCCCAACAGGGACCAGCCCCAGCATTTT.

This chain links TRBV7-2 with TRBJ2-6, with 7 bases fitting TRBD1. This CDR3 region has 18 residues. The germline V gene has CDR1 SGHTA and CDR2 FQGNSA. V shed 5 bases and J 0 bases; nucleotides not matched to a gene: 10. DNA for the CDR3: TGTGCCAGCAGCCAACCGGGACAGTCTATCTCTGGGGCCAACGTCCTGACTTTC. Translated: CASSQPGQSISGANVLTF.

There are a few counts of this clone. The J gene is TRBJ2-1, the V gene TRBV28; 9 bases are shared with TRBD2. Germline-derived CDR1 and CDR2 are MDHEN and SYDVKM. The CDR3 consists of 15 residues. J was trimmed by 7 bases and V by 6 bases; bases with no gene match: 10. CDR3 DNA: TGTGCCAGCAGGGAACCGGGACTAGCCTTTAATGAGCAGTTCTTC. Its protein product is CASREPGLAFNEQFF.

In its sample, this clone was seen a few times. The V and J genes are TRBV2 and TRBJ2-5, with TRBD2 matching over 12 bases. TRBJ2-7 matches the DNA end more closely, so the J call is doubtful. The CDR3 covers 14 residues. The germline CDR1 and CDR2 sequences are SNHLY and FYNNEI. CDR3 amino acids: CASSASGRVPEQYF. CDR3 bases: TGTGCCAGCAGCGCTAGCGGGAGGGTACCCGAGCAGTACTTC.